The present entry profiles one T cell receptor beta chain with its context. Its antigen is still unknown. This entry comes from a study of T cell responses to AZD1222 COVID-19 vaccine. CDR1 SGHAT and CDR2 FQNNGV come from the germline V gene. The V end lost 4 bases, the J end lost 8 bases, and 15 bases lay between the germline ends. The CDR3 length is 14 residues. Study results and limitations: White British donors predominated, females outnumbered males, and clonal diversity was possibly underestimated. Baseline serostatus was positive in only 5 to 7 AZD1222 recipients.

Profiling relied on immunoSEQ multiplex PCR, and the TCRdb table lists in-frame clones only, not all of them. This sample has some 96,000 clones; 92% occur once, and the top ten carry more than 1.5%. The receptor was derived from an adult in good health. The chain couples TRBV11-2 to TRBJ2-1; no definite D call. This specimen was peripheral blood, taken on day 0 of AZD1222 vaccination. This CDR3 reads CASSSTQILDEQFF. The CDR3 DNA reads as TGTGCCAGCAGCTCGACCCAGATTCTAGATGAGCAGTTCTTC.